The 23 T cell receptor beta chains below all came from one sample that was sequenced in a study of CD8+ T cells in alopecia areata. Sequencing relied on a cDNA template that was reverse transcribed from extracted RNA. Sequencing used immunoSEQ multiplex PCR; TCRdb keeps in-frame clones, though not all of them. The sample includes 180,000 or so clones, approximately 50% of them seen just once. As to treatment: oral pan-JAK inhibitor, 5-10 mg twice daily. The material sequenced was CD8+ T cells sorted from blood, taken around week 53, from a patient treated with tofacitinib. These receptors were taken from a human donor with alopecia areata.

The chain recombines TRBV13 with TRBJ1-6; D is uncertain. Germline CDR1 and CDR2: PRHDT and FYEKMQ (reference sequence). This CDR3 region has 17 residues. Trimming removed 0 bases from V and 5 bases from J, with 14 bases in between. CDR3 DNA: TGTGCCAGCAGCTTAGGCCTGGACGAAAGGAATAATTCACCCCTCCACTTT. Translation: CASSLGLDERNNSPLHF.

This clone was counted a few times. This sequence joins TRBV7-3 and TRBJ2-3; D is undetermined. In germline, CDR1 is SGHTA, CDR2 FQGTGA. This CDR3 has 13 residues. Trimming removed 1 base from V and 5 bases from J, with 7 bases in between. CDR3: CASSLRGKDTQYF. The CDR3, as DNA: TGTGCCAGCAGCTTAAGGGGTAAAGATACGCAGTATTTT.

This chain uses TRBV5-1 with TRBJ1-2; TRBD1 is a possible D gene (5 bases). The CDR3 contains 14 residues. Per germline, CDR1 SGHRS and CDR2 YFSETQ. Trimming left V 1 base short and J 8 bases short, with 15 bases between. CDR3 region: CASSLNNRMNGYTF. CDR3 bases: TGCGCCAGCAGCTTGAACAACAGGATGAACGGCTACACCTTC.

The J gene is TRBJ2-3, the V gene TRBV4-3; D may be TRBD2 (6 bases). The CDR3 totals 15 residues. Germline V lookup: CDR1 LGHNA, CDR2 YSLEER. Trimming took 0 bases from V and 5 from J, leaving 12 bases between them. The CDR3 DNA sequence: TGCGCCAGCAGCCAAGAGGGAGGTCTTCTAGATACGCAGTATTTT. It specifies CASSQEGGLLDTQYF.

This sequence joins TRBV19 and TRBJ2-5; weak D call: TRBD1 (6 bases). Trimming left V 7 bases short and J 1 base short, with 7 bases between. The CDR3 is 12 residues long. Per the germline V gene, CDR1 is LNHDA and CDR2 is SQIVND (reference sequence). CDR3 nucleotide sequence: TGTGCCAGTAAGGACAGCCAAGAGACCCAGTACTTC. Translating it yields CASKDSQETQYF.

This clone was counted a few times. This sequence joins TRBV4-2 and TRBJ2-3, with TRBD2 matching over 10 bases. V was pared by 1 base and J by 7 bases, with 11 bases of the junction left unmatched. The CDR3 length is 17 residues. The germline V gene has CDR1 LGHNA and CDR2 YNFKEQ. In nucleotides, the CDR3 is TGTGCCAGCAGCCAAGGGAGGGCGACTAGCGGGTACCATACGCAGTATTTT. Amino acid sequence: CASSQGRATSGYHTQYF.

The rearrangement uses TRBV30 and TRBJ1-5, with 7 bases lining up with TRBD1. CDR3 size: 16 residues. The V gene's germline CDR1 is GTSNPN and CDR2 SVGIG (reference sequence). The junction had 8 bases not matched to a gene; V was cut back by 1 base and J by 2 bases. DNA for the CDR3: TGTGCCTGGAGTGAATACAGGGGAGTAGGCAATCAGCCCCAGCATTTT. Translating gives CAWSEYRGVGNQPQHF.

The chain has TRBV4-1 and TRBJ2-7, with TRBD1 matching over 7 bases. Losses at the gene ends were 4 bases for V and 2 bases for J; bases not matched to a gene: 8. The CDR3 sequence is 15 residues long. Germline V gene sequence: CDR1 MGHRA, CDR2 YSYEKL. The DNA of the CDR3 is TGCGCCAGCAGCCCCGGGGCAGGGGGTCCCTACGAGCAGTACTTC. This codes for CASSPGAGGPYEQYF.

The chain combines TRBV7-6 with TRBJ1-5; 9 bases line up with TRBD1. Trimming at V came to 4 bases and at J to 6 bases, leaving 7 bases not matched to a gene. The CDR3 length is 15 residues. The germline gives CDR1 SGHVS, CDR2 FNYEAQ. The CDR3 nucleotides are TGTGCCAGCAGCTCCGGACAGGGGTGGGGTCAGCCCCAGCATTTT. This gives the protein CASSSGQGWGQPQHF. The entire variable domain, with the rest obtained from reference TRBV7-6 and TRBJ1-5, is as follows: GAGVSQSPRYKVTKRGQDVALRCDPISGHVSLYWYRQALGQGPEFLTYFNYEAQQDKSGLPNDRFSAERPEGSISTLTIQRTEQRDSAMYRCASSSGQGWGQPQHFGDGTRLSIL.

The chain employs TRBV5-6 and TRBJ2-7, with no clear D. The CDR3 is made up of 12 amino acids. Germline CDR1 reads SGHDT; CDR2 reads YYEEEE. Trimming took 2 bases from V and 7 from J, leaving 10 bases between them. DNA for the CDR3: TGTGCCAGCAGCTTATCCCCCCGGGAGCAGTACTTC. Translation gives CASSLSPREQYF.

This clone was counted only a few times. In the same sample, other DNA sequences code for this CDR3. This chain links TRBV29-1 with TRBJ1-1, with D tentatively TRBD1 (6 bases). There are 13 residues in the CDR3. V lost 6 bases, J lost 6 bases, and 17 bases lay in between. Germline V gene data show CDR1 as SQVTM and CDR2 as ANQGSEA. As DNA, the CDR3 is TGCAGCGTATGCCAGGGGCTCCAGGCTGAAGCTTTCTTT. This sequence encodes CSVCQGLQAEAFF. The whole variable domain, remainder taken from reference TRBV29-1 and TRBJ1-1, is SAVISQKPSRDICQRGTSLTIQCQVDSQVTMMFWYRQQPGQSLTLIATANQGSEATYESGFVIDKFPISRPNLTFSTLTVSNMSPEDSSIYLCSVCQGLQAEAFFGQGTRLTVV.

This clone was seen a handful of times. The gene calls are TRBV4-1 and TRBJ2-7, with 7 bases identical to TRBD1. The CDR3 has 14 amino acids. V lost 6 bases and J lost 4; bases outside the gene matches: 9. Per the germline V gene, CDR1 is MGHRA and CDR2 is YSYEKL. The CDR3 DNA follows: TGCGCCAGCAGTCCCGGGACAGTGGGGTACGAGCAGTACTTC. Protein product: CASSPGTVGYEQYF.

The chain combines TRBV6-1 with TRBJ1-2; no definite D call. The CDR3 totals 13 residues. From germline, CDR1 is MNHNS and CDR2 SASEGT. Trimming took off 6 bases at V and 0 bases at J, with 8 bases between the two ends. CDR3 loop: CASSLGTNYGYTF. In nucleotides, the CDR3 is TGTGCCAGCAGCCTCGGTACTAACTATGGCTACACCTTC.

The chain's CDR3 is CASSEWDRGDEQFF. In DNA form, the CDR3 reads TGCGCCAGCAGTGAGTGGGACAGGGGTGATGAGCAGTTCTTC. The chain uses TRBV10-2 and TRBJ2-1, with 10 positions matching TRBD1. With V trimmed by 1 base and J by 8 bases, 2 bases remained unmatched. From germline, CDR1 is WSHSY and CDR2 SAAADI. The CDR3 sequence is 14 residues long.

This chain uses TRBV29-1 with TRBJ2-1; D may be TRBD2 (5 bases). V shed 5 bases and J shed 7 bases, with 12 bases lying between them. The CDR3 runs to 12 residues. CDR1 SQVTM and CDR2 ANQGSEA come from the germline V gene. The CDR3 nucleotides read TGCAGCGTTCCAAAGGACTCAAATGAGCAGTTCTTC. This sequence encodes CSVPKDSNEQFF.

The rearrangement links TRBV5-8 to TRBJ2-7; no reliable D call. This CDR3 contains 11 residues. CDR1 and CDR2 from the germline V gene are SGHTS and YDEGEE. The ends were cut back, 0 bases at V and 6 bases at J, with 4 bases in the middle. DNA of the CDR3: TGTGCCAGCAGCTTGGTATTCGAGCAGTACTTC. This sequence encodes CASSLVFEQYF. The full variable domain, in which reference TRBV5-8 and TRBJ2-7 provide the parts outside the CDR3, is EAGVTQSPTHLIKTRGQQATLRCSPISGHTSVYWYQQALGLGLQFLLWYDEGEERNRGNFPPRFSGRQFPNYSSELNVNALELEDSALYLCASSLVFEQYFGPGTRLTVT.

This sequence joins TRBV5-6 and TRBJ2-5, with D hard to call. The CDR3 spans 14 residues. V gave up 0 bases and J gave up 1 base, with 7 bases separating them. In germline, CDR1 is SGHDT, CDR2 YYEEEE. The CDR3 nucleotides are TGTGCCAGCAGCTTGGACATTGGCCAAGAGACCCAGTACTTC. Translating it yields CASSLDIGQETQYF.

This clone was observed a few times. The V call is TRBV4-1, the J call TRBJ2-3; TRBD2 is a possible D gene (6 bases). The CDR3 extends over 14 amino acids. Trimming removed 9 bases from V and 4 bases from J, with 17 bases in between. CDR1 MGHRA and CDR2 YSYEKL come from the germline V gene. CDR3 in DNA: TGCGCCAGTCAGCGGGCCTCTGGGGCAGATACGCAGTATTTT. Amino acids: CASQRASGADTQYF.

CDR3 nucleotide sequence: TGTGCCAGCCTCTTTGGGGGGATACTTGGCTACACCTTC. Translating gives CASLFGGILGYTF. This chain connects TRBV2 to TRBJ1-2; D is possibly TRBD1 (5 bases). The CDR3 sequence is 13 residues long. The germline V gene encodes CDR1 SNHLY and CDR2 FYNNEI. Trimming cost V 8 bases and J 7 bases, with 17 bases left between them.

CDR3 sequence (DNA): TGTGCCTGGAGTGTACGGGGGACAGCGAATTCACCCCTCCACTTT. It is translated as CAWSVRGTANSPLHF. The V and J genes are TRBV30 and TRBJ1-6; 7 bases line up with TRBD1. The CDR3 consists of 15 residues. The V gene's germline CDR1 is GTSNPN and CDR2 SVGIG (reference sequence). The trim removed 0 bases at V and 7 bases at J, leaving 6 bases unmatched.

The V call is TRBV5-1, the J call TRBJ2-7; D may be TRBD1 or TRBD2 (5 bases each). The germline gives CDR1 SGHRS, CDR2 YFSETQ. This CDR3 contains 15 residues. Trimming shortened V by 0 bases and J by 1 base, and 11 bases separated the two germline ends. This CDR3 reads CASSLEGRPSYEQYF. CDR3 DNA sequence: TGCGCCAGCAGCTTGGAGGGACGGCCGTCCTACGAGCAGTACTTC. Drawing the rest from reference TRBV5-1 and TRBJ2-7, the complete variable domain is KAGVTQTPRYLIKTRGQQVTLSCSPISGHRSVSWYQQTPGQGLQFLFEYFSETQRNKGNFPGRFSGRQFSNSRSEMNVSTLELGDSALYLCASSLEGRPSYEQYFGPGTRLTVT.

This rearrangement joins TRBV6-4 to TRBJ2-2; 8 nucleotides line up with TRBD1. With V trimmed by 3 bases and J by 5 bases, 5 bases remained unmatched. Germline V gene lookup returns CDR1 MRHNA and CDR2 SNTAGT. The CDR3 covers 15 residues. As DNA, the CDR3 is TGTGCCAGCAGTGAGGCAGGGGGCATTACCGGGGAGCTGTTTTTT. Amino acids: CASSEAGGITGELFF.

The chain links TRBV9 to TRBJ1-6; 10 bases agree with TRBD1. The CDR3 spans 15 residues. From germline, CDR1 is SGDLS and CDR2 YYNGEE. The trim removed 0 bases at V and 8 bases at J, leaving 2 bases unmatched. CDR3 in DNA: TGTGCCAGCAGCGTAGGACAGGGGGCGGATTCACCCCTCCACTTT. It yields the protein CASSVGQGADSPLHF.